This TCR beta chain was documented in a study of cytomegalovirus exposure and HLA in healthy donors. For the study at large: Tens of millions of unique TCRs from HLA-typed donors were held in an early release of data.

A multiplex PCR was run with 60 Vbeta primers and 13 Jbeta primers. Sequenced by immunoSEQ multiplex PCR; TCRdb stores in-frame clones only, minus some. The table has about 55,000 clones, over 80% seen once. With V trimmed by 4 bases and J by 0 bases, 15 bases remained unmatched. This CDR3 contains 18 residues. Germline loops: CDR1 GTSNPN, CDR2 SVGIG (reference sequence). This clone was detected only a few times. No antigen is known for it. Whole-study findings and limits: Some V segments could not be told apart, so they were left out, TRBV6-2 and TRBV6-3 among them.

Sequencing was performed on PBMCs. The clonotype originates from a man aged 25 to 40 in good health and CMV-seronegative. The V gene is TRBV30, the J gene TRBJ1-3; TRBD1 matches 7 bases. CDR3 protein: CAWTPETGPLNSGNTIYF. The CDR3, as DNA: TGTGCCTGGACCCCGGAGACAGGGCCATTAAACTCTGGAAACACCATATATTTT.